The subject of this entry is one TCR beta chain. No antigen is known for it. A junction boundary mismatches the germline segment, possibly from a read error. CDR1 LGHNT and CDR2 FRNRAP are derived from the germline V gene. The CDR3 sequence holds 11 residues, the cysteine and phenylalanine included. Only the CDR3 DNA is retained, 33 bases long and in frame from the first base. This sample was taken from a study of blood T cell repertoires in COVID-19 (dated by TCRdb to 2019 to 2021). With regard to the full study: Samples covering the acute and convalescent phases of COVID-19 were provided by collaborators in the United States, Italy and Spain. A freely available public database, intended as a resource for researchers studying the immune response to SARS-CoV-2, is where the repertoires were released. Subjects who had been exposed to COVID-19, were actively infected with it, or had recovered from it provided the deeply sampled blood TCRbeta repertoires that made up the dataset. Sample metadata almost always included a de-identified subject ID, COVID-19 status, age in years and sex. The prospective study material was composed of cDNA or gDNA derived from T cells, B-cell-depleted T cells, or PBMCs. Where available, HLA class I and class II types were obtained from metadata supplied by the sample provider rather than from assay-based typing. Samples were obtained from the ongoing ImmuneRACE study (first 160 participants) and from roughly 1,300 subjects provided by 6 global collaborators.

The collaborating institutions used their own protocols to collect whole blood in K2EDTA tubes. For TCRbeta analysis, collaborators shipped samples as frozen whole blood, isolated PBMCs, or DNA extracted from either of those sample types. The immunoSEQ Assay, a bias-controlled multiplex PCR, was used to amplify TCRbeta CDR3 regions from genomic DNA. In the paper's pipeline: Within the assay, amplification of reference gene primers was used to estimate how many nucleated cells each sample contained. To quantify the absolute abundance of each unique TCRbeta CDR3 rearrangement, sequence reads were collapsed and filtered. For each sample, productive Simpson clonality was calculated by taking the square root of Simpson's diversity index across productive rearrangements. Imported from immuneACCESS, the table was reduced by TCRdb to in-frame sequences with V and J called. These copies leave out some clones; in studies compared against another copy, an unresolved V gene accounts for under half, and the cause of the remainder is not known. V and J calls and clone size are as listed in that table; D and trimming were resolved from the DNA. This sample has about 270,000 clones in its table, and about 86% of those were observed once. The ten largest clones take up 2.5% to 3% of the sample.

Broad study findings and their caveats: Clinical and demographic metadata were provided uncurated, with the amount varying by source and participant.

The clonotype originates from a woman in her sixties with active or convalescent COVID-19. Sequenced input: peripheral blood. The rearranged segments are TRBV12-5 and TRBJ2-1; TRBD2 could be the D gene, as 6 bases match. The sequence in DNA is TGTGCTAGTGGTTCGGGGGATCCAGCGGTCTTC. Its product reads: CASGSGDPAVF. Here the CDR3 is joined to the reference TRBV12-5 and TRBJ2-1 genes, and the full variable domain is: DARVTQTPRHKVTEMGQEVTMRCQPILGHNTVFWYRQTMMQGLELLAYFRNRAPLDDSGMPKDRFSAEMPDATLATLKIQPSEPRDSAVYFCASGSGDPAVFGPGTRLTVL.